Each of the 23 T cell receptor beta chains below was sequenced from the same sample in a study of tumor and adjacent non-tumor tissue in lung cancer. No cell sorting was done before RNA was extracted from the tissue. A modified ARM-PCR protocol with three rounds of nested PCR amplified TCRbeta. TCRdb itself ran the multiplex PCR reads through MiXCR, one entry per CDR3 protein. The table lists under 250,000 distinct CDR3 sequences, around 70% of them singletons. The sequenced material came from lung tumor tissue. The receptors were sampled from a man in his 60s with non-small cell lung cancer.

A word on this clonotype: Given the absence of the conserved phenylalanine or tryptophan at the CDR3 end, a read error is likely. This chain connects TRBV4-1 to TRBJ2-2, with unresolved D. Germline V gene data show CDR1 as MGHRA and CDR2 as YSYEKL. This CDR3 has 15 residues. CDR3 residues: CASSLSVTNTGELFL. The CDR3 DNA is TGCGCCAGCAGCCTCAGCGTCACGAACACTGGGGAGCTGTTTTTA.

This clonotype came up many times. The V gene is TRBV6-2 or TRBV6-3, the J gene TRBJ2-7; D tentatively fits TRBD1 or TRBD2 (6 bases each). The CDR3 totals 16 residues. The germline V gene encodes CDR1 MNHEY and CDR2 SVGEGT. V lost 8 bases and J lost 0, with 20 bases in between. Here the CDR3 reads CASQGLAGLSSYEQYF. The CDR3 DNA reads as TGTGCCAGCCAGGGGCTGGCGGGATTGAGCTCCTACGAGCAGTACTTC.

The chain is built from TRBV5-1 and TRBJ2-1; 12 nucleotides agree with TRBD2. Germline V gene lookup returns CDR1 SGHRS and CDR2 YFSETQ. The CDR3 runs 15 residues. The CDR3 spells CPSSFGLAGNNEQFF. The CDR3 DNA reads as TGCCCGAGCAGCTTCGGACTAGCGGGAAACAATGAGCAGTTCTTC. The complete variable domain, with remaining parts taken from reference TRBV5-1 and TRBJ2-1, reads KAGVTQTPRYLIKTRGQQVTLSCSPISGHRSVSWYQQTPGQGLQFLFEYFSETQRNKGNFPGRFSGRQFSNSRSEMNVSTLELGDSALYLCPSSFGLAGNNEQFFGPGTRLTVL.

V and J are TRBV4-2 and TRBJ2-1; no firm D call. The CDR3 runs to 13 residues. Looked up from germline, CDR1 is LGHNA and CDR2 is YNFKEQ. V was clipped by 9 bases and J by 4 bases, with 13 bases between them. The CDR3, as DNA: TGTGCCAGTAGCACCGCAAGATACAATGAGCAGTTCTTC. This gives the protein CASSTARYNEQFF.

A remark on this clonotype: This may stem from a read error, because a much larger clone lies one nucleotide away. The V and J genes are TRBV5-1 and TRBJ2-1; no reliable D call. Germline CDR1 and CDR2: SGHRS and YFSETQ. The V end was cut by 6 bases, the J end by 7 bases, with 14 bases between. This CDR3 is built from 13 residues. The CDR3 here is CASIGPGLNEQFF. In nucleotides, the CDR3 is TGCGCCAGCATAGGTCCCGGATTAAATGAGCAGTTCTTC.

In the case of this clonotype: A junction boundary mismatches the germline segment, possibly from a read error. The chain links TRBV29-1 to TRBJ2-5; 9 bases align to TRBD2. The CDR3 spans 14 residues. Germline V lookup: CDR1 SQVTM, CDR2 ANQGSEA. The CDR3 coding sequence is TGCAGCGTTGGAGGCGGGAGGGCCGGTGAGACCCATTACTTC. This sequence encodes CSVGGGRAGETHYF.

This clonotype occurred many times. This chain links TRBV20-1 with TRBJ1-3, with D perhaps matching TRBD1 (5 bases). Trimming took off 5 bases at V and 3 bases at J, with 11 bases between the two ends. CDR1 is DFQATT and CDR2 is SNEGSKA in the germline V gene (reference sequence). This CDR3 contains 13 residues. CDR3 sequence reads: CSAWTPDGNTIYF. CDR3 nucleotides: TGCAGTGCTTGGACACCCGATGGAAACACCATATATTTT.

About this clonotype itself: A junction end diverges from the germline sequence, so it may reflect a read error. CDR3 residues: CALSVRGVRGLYEQYF. The CDR3 nucleotides are TGTGCCTTGAGTGTACGAGGGGTCAGGGGGCTATACGAGCAGTACTTC. The V gene is TRBV30, the J gene TRBJ2-7, with TRBD1 identical over 8 bases. Germline loops: CDR1 GTSNPN, CDR2 SVGIG (reference sequence). The CDR3 covers 16 residues. The full variable domain, rest sourced from reference TRBV30 and TRBJ2-7, is SQTIHQWPATLVQPVGSPLSLECTVEGTSNPNLYWYRQAAGRGLQLLFYSVGIGQISSEVPQNLSASRPQDRQFILSSKKLLLSDSGFYLCALSVRGVRGLYEQYFGPGTRLTVT.

About this clonotype: This may come from a read error, since a much larger clone is one base off. The chain links TRBV20-1 to TRBJ2-1; TRBD1 is a possible D gene (5 bases). V was shortened by 6 bases and J by 9 bases, with 9 bases between the two germline ends. The CDR3 runs 10 residues. CDR1 and CDR2 from the germline V gene are DFQATT and SNEGSKA (reference sequence). CDR3 amino acids: CSAHRLEQFF. The DNA for the CDR3 is TGCAGTGCCCACAGGCTTGAGCAGTTCTTC.

In its sample, this clonotype was seen once. A single base separates this from a much larger clone, so it may be a read error. The rearrangement links TRBV14 to TRBJ2-6; D is uncertain. V was trimmed by 0 bases and J by 5 bases, leaving 17 bases between them. Germline CDR1 and CDR2: SGHDN and FVKESK. The CDR3 contains 18 residues. The CDR3 loop reads CASSQEAWAPLWANVLTF. The DNA of the CDR3 is TGTGCCAGCAGCCAAGAGGCGTGGGCTCCACTCTGGGCCAACGTCCTGACTTTC.

Turning to this clonotype: Its ends do not fully match the called genes, so a read error is possible. The V call is TRBV20-1, the J call TRBJ2-3, with a weak D call TRBD1 (6 bases). Germline V lookup: CDR1 DFQATT, CDR2 SNEGSKA (reference sequence). This CDR3 comprises 15 residues. The CDR3 DNA sequence: TGCTGTGCAAGGGGGTGGGCGAGGTACACAGATACGCAGTATTTT. Protein: CCARGWARYTDTQYF.

Of note for this clonotype: Being one base from a much bigger clone, this may be a read error. V gene TRBV29-1 combines with J gene TRBJ2-2; D ambiguous. This CDR3 is 14 amino acids long. CDR1 and CDR2 (germline): SQVTM, ANQGSEA. CDR3 nucleotides: TGCAACGTTACAGAGATAGGGCTCACCGGGGAGCTGTTTTTT. It codes for CNVTEIGLTGELFF.

This clonotype was seen a single time. An end of the junction differs from the germline gene, which may be a read error. CDR3 sequence (DNA): TGTGTCAGCAGCTACAGTCCATTCGGGAATCAGCCCCAGCAATTT. This gives the protein CVSSYSPFGNQPQQF. This rearrangement joins TRBV5-4 to TRBJ1-5; unclear D gene. Germline assignment: CDR1 SGHNT and CDR2 YYREEE (reference sequence). The CDR3 has 15 amino acids.

Worth noting for this clonotype: The junction does not match germline at one end; this may be a read error. V and J are TRBV11-3 and TRBJ2-6; 7 bases map to TRBD2. This CDR3 has 18 residues. Germline CDR1 reads SGHNT; CDR2 reads YENEEA. CDR3 loop: CASSSGLTGFSGASVLTF. As DNA, the CDR3 is TGTGCCAGCAGCTCGGGACTAACGGGATTCTCTGGGGCCAGCGTCCTGACTTTC. Filled out from reference TRBV11-3 and TRBJ2-6, the complete variable domain reads EAGVVQSPRYKIIEKKQPVAFWCNPISGHNTLYWYLQNLGQGPELLIRYENEEAVDDSQLPKDRFSAERLKGVDSTLKIQPAELGDSAVYLCASSSGLTGFSGASVLTFGAGSRLTVL.

In regard to this clonotype: Mismatch with germline at one junction end may stem from a read error. The chain recombines TRBV20-1 with TRBJ2-5, with 7 bases identical to TRBD2. This CDR3 spans 14 amino acids. CDR1 is DFQATT and CDR2 is SNEGSKA in the germline V gene (reference sequence). The DNA of the CDR3 is TGCAGTGCAAACATAGCGGGTAGACAAGAGACCCAATACTTC. Translating it yields CSANIAGRQETQYF.

Only a few counts were recorded for this clonotype. A much larger clone differs by one base, so this may be a read error. The V call is TRBV4-2, the J call TRBJ1-5; 9 bases match TRBD1. Looked up from germline, CDR1 is LGHNA and CDR2 is YNFKEQ. The CDR3 has 17 amino acids. The CDR3 nucleotides are TGTGCCAGCAGCCAGTACCTAACAGGGGGCGGCAATCAGCGCCAGCATTTT. It specifies CASSQYLTGGGNQRQHF.

A word on this clonotype: A much bigger clone sits one base away, suggesting this may be a read error. This chain joins TRBV12-3 or TRBV12-4 and TRBJ2-4; possibly TRBD1 for D (5 bases). CDR3 length: 14 residues. In DNA, the CDR3 is TGTGCCAGCAGTGACAGTTGGGCCAAAAACATTCACTACTTC. This gives the protein CASSDSWAKNIHYF.

This clonotype was recorded only once. This may arise from a read error, as a much more abundant clone is one base away. The chain employs TRBV12-3 or TRBV12-4 and TRBJ1-5, with D possibly being TRBD1 (5 bases). The CDR3 runs 14 residues. The CDR3 nucleotides are TGTGCCAGCAGACCGACAGACCCTAATCAGCTCCAGCATTTT. Its translation: CASRPTDPNQLQHF.

The chain recombines TRBV4-3 with TRBJ2-2; TRBD2 aligns across 10 bases. J was trimmed by 14 bases and V by 0 bases; bases with no gene match: 15. This CDR3 is 17 amino acids long. Germline values: CDR1 LGHNA, CDR2 YSLEER. CDR3 bases: TGCGCCAGCAGCCAAGACGAGCTAGCGGGGGACACCGGGGGACTGTTTTTT. Its translation: CASSQDELAGDTGGLFF.

Comment on this clonotype: Sequence at one end of the junction differs from germline and may be a read error. This chain links TRBV4-1 with TRBJ1-3; D is unresolved. Germline CDR1 and CDR2: MGHRA and YSYEKL. The CDR3 totals 15 residues. The CDR3 reads CAGSQVRVSGNTIYF. CDR3 in DNA: TGCGCCGGCAGCCAAGTGAGGGTTAGTGGAAACACCATATATTTT.

Only one count was recorded for this clonotype. This chain links TRBV20-1 with TRBJ2-1; D possibly corresponds to TRBD2 (5 bases). The V gene's germline CDR1 is DFQATT and CDR2 SNEGSKA (reference sequence). The CDR3 has 15 amino acids. The V end lost 4 bases, the J end lost 6 bases, and 19 bases lay between the germline ends. The CDR3 spells CSAKDPRARGNEQFF. The CDR3 DNA is TGCAGTGCTAAAGATCCCCGGGCACGGGGCAATGAGCAGTTCTTC.

In this sample, this clonotype turned up many times. This sequence joins TRBV12-3 or TRBV12-4 and TRBJ2-2; 10 bases agree with TRBD1. Losses at the gene ends were 5 bases for V and 6 bases for J; bases not matched to a gene: 9. The CDR3 spans 16 residues. The CDR3 spells CASSPRTGGTPGELFF. The CDR3 DNA sequence: TGTGCCAGCAGTCCCCGGACAGGGGGAACCCCCGGGGAGCTGTTTTTT.

The table lists this clonotype with many counts. V is TRBV20-1 and J is TRBJ1-4; no clear D gene. V lost 0 bases, J lost 4 bases, and 15 bases lay in between. The CDR3 runs 16 residues. From germline, CDR1 is DFQATT and CDR2 SNEGSKA (reference sequence). The CDR3 nucleotides are TGCAGTGCTAGAGATCCCAGAGTGGGTCTTAATGAAAAACTGTTTTTT. Translated: CSARDPRVGLNEKLFF.